The sequence of this T cell receptor (beta chain) was determined in a study of blood T cell repertoires in COVID-19. Study-level background: Samples came from the United States, Italy and Spain, spanning acute and convalescent COVID-19.

The method was immunoSEQ multiplex PCR; TCRdb's version includes in-frame clones alone and lacks a portion of them. The table shows approximately 110,000 clones, with over 70% occurring only once. The CDR3 has 14 amino acids. Looked up from germline, CDR1 is LNHDA and CDR2 is SQIVND (reference sequence). The germline V and J ends were trimmed by 2 bases and 8 bases, with 10 bases remaining between them. The sequence derives from a man over 45 with acute or convalescent COVID-19. The chain employs TRBV19 and TRBJ1-6; D is unresolved. The specimen sequenced was peripheral blood. The CDR3 region is CASSIRRRDSPLHF. CDR3 nucleotides: TGTGCCAGTAGTATACGACGGAGAGATTCACCCCTCCACTTT.